This T cell receptor (beta chain) was found in a study of blood T cell repertoires in COVID-19. Study as a whole: Collection of acute and convalescent COVID-19 samples took place in the United States, Italy and Spain. From T cells, B-cell-depleted T cells, or PBMCs came the material, which was cDNA or gDNA.

V was cut by 6 bases and J by 5 bases, with 7 bases left in between. This CDR3 contains 11 residues. Germline V gene lookup returns CDR1 MNHEY and CDR2 SVGAGI. Per the original methods: Amplified reference gene primers provided the basis for estimating nucleated cell counts. The method was immunoSEQ multiplex PCR; TCRdb's version includes in-frame clones alone and lacks a portion of them. The D gene and trimming were derived from the DNA, and the V and J assignments and clone size from that table. The sample yields around 130,000 clones, roughly 91% seen once. This receptor was obtained from a man between 50 and 59 years old with active or convalescent COVID-19. The chain links TRBV6-5 to TRBJ1-1; no reliable D call. The sequenced material came from peripheral blood. In DNA form, the CDR3 reads TGTGCCAGCAGGGGAGGGACTGAAGCTTTCTTT. This codes for CASRGGTEAFF.